This TCR beta chain originates from a study of T cell repertoires in breast cancer (dated by TCRdb to the mid-2010s). Broadly, across the study: Tumors, lymph nodes and peripheral blood lymphocytes from breast cancer patients, as well as peripheral blood from healthy control donors, were profiled. Tumors and tumor-involved lymph nodes were minced, digested with Liberase and DNase, and then passed through 70-um and 40-um filters. Blood samples were separated by Ficoll, whereas tumor-free lymph nodes were processed without any enzymatic digestion. Because breast cancer has a low mutational burden and rarely has common mutations, the study reasoned that TCRs shared between breast cancer patients would target shared antigens. Nine healthy donors, of an age range similar to that of the patients, were included as controls. The majority of the 20 to 25 patient tumors analyzed for shared TCRs were ER+/PR+. On average, approximately 500,000 sequences per sample and around 10 reads per input cell were obtained by sequencing.

Paired alpha-beta TCRs of CD8+ T cells were analyzed using an expanded emulsion RT-PCR method with primers for all TCR V genes. CD8+ T cells were isolated with a CD8 positive selection kit and were then incubated overnight in roughly 10 IU/mL IL-2 prior to emulsion RT-PCR. Turning to this clonotype: Its specific antigen is unknown. Per-nucleotide qualities are absent, and no much larger clonotype sits a single base away.

Including cysteine and phenylalanine, the CDR3 has 13 amino acids. Only the CDR3 part of the read is kept: 39 bases, read in frame from the first base. According to the germline V gene, CDR1 reads SGHDN and CDR2 reads FVKESK. The junction carries 11 bases between V and J, which are trimmed by 2 bases and 9 bases respectively. Libraries were made using emulsion pairing. A second nested PCR with blocking oligos suppressed unpaired genes, then a third nested PCR added Illumina adaptors and barcodes. Each master mix for emulsion RT-PCR held about 5,000-270,000 T cells along with C-region, Stepout and V-region primers. Emulsions were generated with the Micellula Emulsion and Purification Kit, and RT-PCR used Qiagen OneStep RT-PCR reagents. The pooled libraries were sequenced on an Illumina MiSeq using paired-end 2 x 250 reads. From the authors' description of their analysis: Read pairs were joined in Galaxy and clipped at the engineered overlap into separate alpha and beta files, and reads that were not clipped were discarded. To assign alpha-beta pairs, the researchers used CompleteTCR, a MiTCR-based pipeline that relies on an R script to link chains sharing read cluster identifiers. TCR sequences that were observed only once, representing about 1-3.3%, were removed as potential sequencing errors. TCRdb itself trimmed the public reads at Q25 with fastp, ran MiXCR and retained productive beta chains. Entries that share a CDR3 protein sequence are merged under the most common genes and DNA. TCRdb, not the original authors, processed these V and J calls. The sample contains about 40,000 distinct CDR3 sequences, 45% of them found a single time. The top ten hold about 60% of the sample.

General study outcomes and caveats: Compared with tumor-free nodes, tumor-involved sentinel lymph nodes shared about fourfold more TCRs with matched tumor repertoires (around 7.7% versus 2%). Shared TCRs were encoded by various nucleotide sequences, which suggests selection and expansion based on antigen. TRBV7 predominance was observed among shared TCRs, which possibly reflected tumor recognition or mispriming bias from eight TRBV7 primers. Discarding singleton TCRs and sampling only part of each tumor may have missed genuine antitumor clones. Emulsion RT-PCR was considered qualitative rather than quantitative, since transcript abundance and primer differences skewed clone recovery. Possible tumor specificity was suggested for some 18 TCR pairs that were shared across seven or more patient tumors yet rarely found in control blood.

The sequence links TRBV14 to TRBJ2-1; TRBD2 is perhaps the D gene, given 5 matching bases. This TCR was sampled from a pool of human donors with breast cancer or a healthy control (not recorded which). Sequencing was performed on CD8+ T cells. The bases are TGTGCCAGCAGCCAACGGGGAACTTGTGAGCAGTTCTTC. Its protein reads: CASSQRGTCEQFF.